This T cell receptor beta chain comes out of a study of cytomegalovirus exposure and HLA in healthy donors (dated by TCRdb to 2016 to 2017). Broadly, across the study: An earlier analysis of some 600 of the donors reported about 300 Gb of sequence data and some 110 million unique TCR beta sequences obtained from about 200 million T cells. The number of typed donors differed by locus: about 620-640 for A, B, C, DRB1 and DQB1; approximately 520 for DQA1; about 600 for DPA1; and around 450 for DPB1. About five DR-DQ haplotypes were handled as single units for association and clustering, since linkage in the cohort was strong. The T cell repertoires of several hundred subjects were profiled by immunosequencing and related to cytomegalovirus serostatus. HLA typing included class I and class II loci at four-digit resolution. The study combined high-throughput TCR immunosequencing, statistical association of individual TCRs with disease status, and machine learning to predict cytomegalovirus infection status. A later genetic analysis used genome-wide SNP genotypes for about 65% of the 666 donors, treating that subset as a discovery cohort. Donor age, sex, ethnicity and CMV serostatus were compiled alongside the repertoire data. Among about 370 genotyped donors of the cohort, an average of approximately 240,000 unique TCR beta nucleotide sequences was sequenced per donor, of which about 19% were non-productive. A later analysis re-analyzed previously published TCR beta repertoires from about 600 donors and added high-resolution HLA genotyping to study TCR occurrence patterns. Besides the first cohort of around 670 subjects, a separate validation cohort made up of 120 or so different subjects was used. In an earlier analysis of 587 of the donors, high-throughput TCR beta sequencing was used to judge whether each TCR beta V gene segment behaved as functional or pseudogenic. Every repertoire in the discovery cohort had been generated on one and the same sequencing platform. In the later analysis, no new phenotypic data were used to find candidate immune exposures; instead, reliance was placed on TCR beta sequences and their occurrence across donors. Roughly 300 gigabases of sequencing data and about 92 million unique TCR sequences made up an early release that covered 640 HLA-typed donors. Among the roughly 390 genotyped donors, approximately 82% belonged to the genetic ancestry cluster associated with self-reported Caucasian donors. The study was designed to test whether signatures of past pathogen exposure could be identified by cataloging public T cell receptors.

Library prep was done by the immunoSEQ multiplex PCR assay. For the multiplex PCR, a mixture combining 60 forward primers for TCR Vbeta segments and 13 reverse primers for TCR Jbeta segments was used. Amplification of the CDR3 region of rearranged TCR beta genes was performed with a multiplex PCR assay on genomic DNA. The Illumina HiSeq System was used to sequence the amplified TCR beta libraries as 87-base-pair reads. The study's processing was this. In a later analysis, 70 million to 95 million unique TCR beta chains were counted across the roughly 670 repertoires, and roughly 11 million of these chains were shared by at least two donors. To remove PCR and sequencing errors, raw reads were error-corrected and collapsed into unique sequences using a nearest-neighbor algorithm that merged closely related sequences. V, D and J gene segments were assigned by aligning CDR3 sequences to IMGT reference sequences. Each retained sequence needed at least a six-nucleotide match to both a V gene segment and a J gene segment. A rearrangement was called productive if the CDR3 had no stop codons and remained in frame with V and J, and every other rearrangement was called non-productive. CDR3 was defined by IMGT convention, running from the second conserved V-encoded cysteine to the conserved J-encoded phenylalanine. The earlier analysis of 500 to 600 of the donors excluded sequences that lacked an unambiguous match to a single V gene segment. In an earlier analysis of 587 of the donors, V segments were called functional above 56.7% productive rearrangements and were called segregating when the between-donor standard deviation exceeded 5%. A statistical classification framework was developed to diagnose cytomegalovirus status using the catalog of TCR beta chain sequences. In a later analysis, TCR nucleotide sequences were compared against IMGT/GENE-DB human TR gene sequences so that V and J genes could be assigned. In a later analysis, CDR3 sequences and most-parsimonious VDJ recombination scenarios were assigned using the TCRdist pipeline. In a later analysis, each TCR beta chain was defined by its CDR3 amino acid sequence together with its V-gene family, and reads without a unique V-gene family were excluded. As a way to deal with suspected cross-contamination and a sequencing artifact, a later analysis dropped under 600 nucleotide sequences that were highly shared and had low generation probability. In a later analysis, a clonal expansion index for each public chain was calculated from normalized within-repertoire ranks of inferred template counts. In a later analysis, generation probabilities were computed with a VDJ recombination model fitted to out-of-frame rearrangements, and the resulting probabilities were checked against IGoR. In a later analysis, hypergeometric tests were used to score TCR-TCR, TCR-HLA and TCR-CMV co-occurrence, with a repertoire-size bias correction applied to TCR pairs. To estimate false discovery rates, a later analysis permuted the HLA or CMV assignments 20 times. In a later analysis, co-occurring TCRs were grouped using DBSCAN, and TCRdist sequence similarity was added for clustering within HLA-allele-positive subsets. Co-occurrence clustering excluded repertoires with fewer than 30,000 or more than 120,000 public chains, plus five with anomalous nucleotide sharing. TCRdb provides this immuneACCESS table in a form limited to in-frame rearrangements. Some clones are lacking; in checked studies, under half of them reflect an unresolved V gene, and why the rest are absent is not known. V, J and clone size are those of that table, while D and trimming were read from the DNA. The sample profile shows roughly 150,000 clones; roughly 80% of them were found once. Under 8.5% of the sample lies in the top ten.

Regarding this clone: Its antigen is unknown. One base away there is no much larger clone; base qualities are not given.

What the authors observed across the whole study: Correlated functional status among segregating V segments might reflect linkage disequilibrium, but an unknown experimental factor could not be ruled out. Most TCR sequences were seen in very few donors, while some public TCRs were found in many individuals. According to the authors, the approach could potentially be generalized to other disease states and immunological phenotypes. In a later analysis, 15,000 to 20,000 TCR beta sequences were associated with specific HLA alleles at a false discovery rate of 0.05. In this cohort, only TCR beta chains were sequenced, and detectable features were limited by the absence of alpha or paired-chain data. Most CMV-associated TCR beta chains appeared to be HLA-restricted in a later analysis, and the HLA associations seemed to be driven largely by CMV exposure. Seventeen rarely observed V segments, including chromosome 9 orphons, were excluded from the earlier analysis of almost 600 of the donors because counts were too low. In the study, 150 to 200 TCR beta chains were listed as associated with cytomegalovirus. In a later genetic analysis, fewer N-insertions in productive TCRs were reported among donors in an Asian-associated ancestry cluster than the roughly 700-donor mean. The sequencing pipeline was judged likely to have produced a cluster of highly shared sequence variants as a technical artifact. In a later analysis, HLA-associated TCR beta chains were found to be more clonally expanded and to have lower generation probabilities than equally common non-associated chains. A later analysis reported that several top co-occurrence clusters appeared linked to parvovirus B19, influenza, CMV and Epstein-Barr virus. The only immune exposure information available for the cohort was CMV serostatus. According to a later analysis, TCR association rates differed among HLA loci, with DRB1 alleles showing the most associated TCRs and HLA-C alleles showing the fewest. A further reported finding was that TCR beta sequences accurately predicted the HLA-A and HLA-B alleles for most subjects in the first cohort. Roughly uniform sequencing depth across donors was assumed in presence/absence analyses, although this assumption may not hold. Because some donors lacked HLA typing at each locus, the association tests relied only on the typed subset. When HLA alleles, especially DR and DQ, strongly co-occurred, attributing TCR associations to individual alleles was difficult. An association between a missense DCLRE1C variant and V-gene and J-gene trimming of TCR beta chains was found in a later genetic analysis and replicated in an independent cohort. Some IMGT-functional V segments, including TRBV6-2 and TRBV6-3, could not be distinguished by the 87-base-pair reads and were therefore excluded. In an earlier analysis of 587 of the donors, most TCR beta V segments appeared in productive rearrangements about 87% or about 30% of the time, broadly matching IMGT annotations. A few of the identified cytomegalovirus-associated TCR beta chains were confirmed in vitro to be specific for cytomegalovirus antigens. The classifier was reported to diagnose cytomegalovirus status with high specificity and sensitivity in both the original cohort and the validation cohort.

V was cut back by 6 bases and J by 10 bases, leaving a gap of 13 bases between them. The CDR3, from cysteine to phenylalanine, totals 13 residues. Solely the CDR3 DNA is kept, with 39 bases framed from the first base. Taken from the germline V gene, the CDR1 and CDR2 loops are SGHTA and FQGNSA. The cohort consisted of hundreds of healthy bone marrow donors. At the time of sampling, every cohort member was nominally healthy, though immune exposures that went unrecorded were likely present. The donor tested CMV seropositive and was one of the 289 seropositive cohort members. A peripheral blood sample was collected from each donor, and TCR beta sequencing was performed on peripheral blood mononuclear cells. The Qiagen DNeasy Blood Extraction Kit was used to extract genomic DNA from the blood cell samples.

This TCR was sampled from a woman in her 50s in good health and CMV-seropositive. The sequenced sample was PBMCs. The sequence links TRBV7-2 to TRBJ1-6; tentative D gene TRBD1, with 6 bases matching. The sequenced DNA: TGTGCCAGCAGATTAAACAGGGAATCACCCCTCCACTTT. Translated, this is CASRLNRESPLHF.